The 32 T cell receptor beta chains presented below share a single source sample, sequenced in a study of beta chain features in type 1 diabetes (dated by TCRdb to the late 2010s). Libraries were prepared through the immunoSEQ multiplex PCR assay. All of the isolated RNA was reverse transcribed with the High Capacity cDNA Reverse Transcription Kit, so expressed TCRB transcripts were sequenced. Sourced from immuneACCESS, this table was stored by TCRdb with only in-frame sequences that have V and J called. A share of the clones is absent; for the studies checked, an unresolved V gene accounts for under half, and the remainder has no known explanation. For this sample the table gives some 250,000 clones, of which approximately 15% were detected only once. The ten largest clones represent approximately 0.018% of the sample. What the authors observed across the whole study: Type 1 diabetes patients showed a moderate but significant shortening of TCRB CDR3 length in all four CD4+ subsets.

Their specific antigens are unknown. Sequencing input: naive CD4+ T cells from blood. The cell subset or site label corresponds to: true naive CD4+ T cells. These receptor sequences come from a man aged 25 to 40 with type 1 diabetes.

This clone came up a few times. The CDR3 DNA reads as TGTGCCAGCAGCCCAATCTACGAGCAGTACTTC. This sequence encodes CASSPIYEQYF. The chain links TRBV7-2 to TRBJ2-7; unclear D gene. Between the trimmed V and J ends, which lost 5 bases and 3 bases, there was a span of 5 bases. Per germline, CDR1 SGHTA and CDR2 FQGNSA. The CDR3 sequence is 11 residues long.

In this sample, this clone turned up a few times. The chain recombines TRBV7-2 with TRBJ2-7; 8 bases align to TRBD2. The CDR3 extends over 14 amino acids. Germline CDR1 reads SGHTA; CDR2 reads FQGNSA. V gave up 5 bases and J gave up 7 bases; unmatched junction bases: 10. DNA for the CDR3: TGTGCCAGCAGCCCAAAGGGACTAGTGCGGGAGCAGTACTTC. The encoded protein is CASSPKGLVREQYF.

V and J are TRBV5-1 and TRBJ2-1; D possibly corresponds to TRBD1 (8 bases). Germline V gene data show CDR1 as SGHRS and CDR2 as YFSETQ. With 0 bases removed from V and 5 bases from J, the gap between germline ends came to 15 bases. The CDR3 runs 16 residues. This CDR3 reads CASSLGRGTGDNEQFF. CDR3 bases: TGCGCCAGCAGCTTGGGGCGGGGGACAGGAGACAATGAGCAGTTCTTC.

The V and J genes are TRBV6-4 and TRBJ1-5, with D unclear. Germline CDR1 is MRHNA and CDR2 is SNTAGT. The CDR3 totals 17 residues. V shed 5 bases and J shed 0 bases, with 17 bases lying between them. The CDR3 coding sequence is TGTGCCAGCAGTCTTCCGAGGGCCGGGTATAGCAATCAGCCCCAGCATTTT. It encodes CASSLPRAGYSNQPQHF.

V gene TRBV14 combines with J gene TRBJ1-1; D might be TRBD1 (6 bases). Germline-derived CDR1 and CDR2 are SGHDN and FVKESK. The CDR3 has 15 amino acids. V was pared by 4 bases and J by 0 bases, with 12 bases between. The CDR3 DNA sequence: TGTGCCAGCAGCCGTCAAGGACAGATGAACACTGAAGCTTTCTTT. It translates to CASSRQGQMNTEAFF.

This clone occurred a few times. The V and J genes are TRBV7-2 and TRBJ2-7; D unresolved. This CDR3 comprises 12 residues. Germline V gene data show CDR1 as SGHTA and CDR2 as FQGNSA. V was pared by 3 bases and J by 0 bases, with 3 bases between. The CDR3 region is CASSLSSYEQYF. In nucleotides, the CDR3 is TGTGCCAGCAGCTTGAGCTCCTACGAGCAGTACTTC.

The chain employs TRBV27 and TRBJ2-3; tentative D call: TRBD1 (8 bases). The germline V and J ends were trimmed by 7 bases and 6 bases, with 17 bases remaining between them. The germline V gene has CDR1 MNHEY and CDR2 SMNVEV (reference sequence). The CDR3 has 14 amino acids. In DNA form, the CDR3 reads TGTGCCAGCACCAACGTACAGGGGGGGGATACGCAGTATTTT. Protein: CASTNVQGGDTQYF.

The chain has TRBV30 and TRBJ1-6; the D is unclear. The CDR3 sequence is 13 residues long. Looked up from germline, CDR1 is GTSNPN and CDR2 is SVGIG (reference sequence). The CDR3 loop reads CALGETYNSPLHF. In nucleotides, the CDR3 is TGTGCGTTGGGCGAAACCTATAATTCACCCCTCCACTTT. The variable domain in full, with the rest retrieved from reference TRBV30 and TRBJ1-6, is SQTIHQWPATLVQPVGSPLSLECTVEGTSNPNLYWYRQAAGRGLQLLFYSVGIGQISSEVPQNLSASRPQDRQFILSSKKLLLSDSGFYLCALGETYNSPLHFGNGTRLTVT.

This clone was found a few times. This chain joins TRBV5-4 and TRBJ2-3; 15 bases match TRBD2. With V trimmed by 1 base and J by 4 bases, 7 bases remained unmatched. Germline V lookup: CDR1 SGHNT, CDR2 YYREEE (reference sequence). The CDR3 contains 18 residues. This CDR3 is CASSLMGLAGGGADTQYF. The CDR3 nucleotides read TGTGCCAGCAGCTTGATGGGACTAGCGGGGGGAGGGGCAGATACGCAGTATTTT.

V is TRBV7-9 and J is TRBJ2-3; TRBD2 matches at 8 bases. This CDR3 contains 16 residues. With V trimmed by 1 base and J by 2 bases, 5 bases remained unmatched. Germline loops: CDR1 SEHNR, CDR2 FQNEAQ (reference sequence). The CDR3 DNA reads as TGTGCCAGCAGCTTAGGCGGGGGGCTTTACACAGATACGCAGTATTTT. It is translated as CASSLGGGLYTDTQYF.

This clone has only one observation. V is TRBV30 and J is TRBJ2-7; TRBD2 matches 8 bases. The CDR3 has 15 residues. Trimming took 2 bases from V and 4 from J; bases not matched to a gene: 10. Per the germline V gene, CDR1 is GTSNPN and CDR2 is SVGIG (reference sequence). CDR3 protein: CAWSRGAGAMYEQYF. The CDR3 nucleotides read TGTGCCTGGAGTAGAGGAGCGGGAGCGATGTACGAGCAGTACTTC. The variable domain in full, completed from reference TRBV30 and TRBJ2-7, reads SQTIHQWPATLVQPVGSPLSLECTVEGTSNPNLYWYRQAAGRGLQLLFYSVGIGQISSEVPQNLSASRPQDRQFILSSKKLLLSDSGFYLCAWSRGAGAMYEQYFGPGTRLTVT.

The chain combines TRBV2 with TRBJ1-4; TRBD1 might be the D (6 bases). Germline V gene data show CDR1 as SNHLY and CDR2 as FYNNEI. The V and J ends lost 11 bases and 6 bases respectively, with 16 bases between them. CDR3 size: 13 residues. CDR3 nucleotide sequence: TGTGCCTCCGAGGGGAGACAGGATGAAAAACTGTTTTTT. Amino acids: CASEGRQDEKLFF.

V is TRBV18 and J is TRBJ2-7; 9 nucleotides match TRBD1. The CDR3 consists of 16 residues. CDR1 and CDR2 from the germline V gene are KGHSH and LQKENI. Trimming removed 1 base from V and 4 bases from J; junction bases left unmatched: 8. The CDR3 DNA sequence: TGTGCCAGCTCACCACTAGGCAGGACAGGGGTTTACGAGCAGTACTTC. Protein product: CASSPLGRTGVYEQYF.

The sample holds a few counts of this clone. The chain links TRBV7-2 to TRBJ2-7; no clear D gene. This CDR3 has 12 amino acids. Per the germline V gene, CDR1 is SGHTA and CDR2 is FQGNSA. Trimming left V 5 bases short and J 2 bases short, with 7 bases between. This CDR3 is CASSPDAYEQYF. In DNA form, the CDR3 reads TGTGCCAGCAGCCCAGATGCCTACGAGCAGTACTTC. Drawing the rest from reference TRBV7-2 and TRBJ2-7, the complete variable domain is GAGVSQSPSNKVTEKGKDVELRCDPISGHTALYWYRQSLGQGLEFLIYFQGNSAPDKSGLPSDRFSAERTGGSVSTLTIQRTQQEDSAVYLCASSPDAYEQYFGPGTRLTVT.

The CDR3, as DNA: TGTGCCAGCAGCCCAGGACAGGGGGCGATGGGGACCCAGTACTTC. Translation: CASSPGQGAMGTQYF. J is TRBJ2-5 and V is TRBV9; 11 bases match TRBD1. Germline trimming cut 4 bases from V and 7 bases from J; bases unmatched to any gene: 9. This CDR3 is 15 amino acids long. The germline V gene has CDR1 SGDLS and CDR2 YYNGEE.

The chain combines TRBV5-1 with TRBJ2-1, with no clear D. The germline V gene encodes CDR1 SGHRS and CDR2 YFSETQ. This CDR3 is 13 amino acids long. V dropped 0 bases and J dropped 9 bases, with 10 bases sitting between them. In DNA form, the CDR3 reads TGCGCCAGCAGCTTGGAGAGTCCGGGTGAGCAGTTCTTC. This gives the protein CASSLESPGEQFF.

A few counts support this clone. The chain carries TRBV29-1 and TRBJ1-1, with TRBD1 matching 8 bases. From germline, CDR1 is SQVTM and CDR2 ANQGSEA. This CDR3 contains 13 residues. The J segment lost 3 bases and the V segment lost 7 bases, leaving 7 bases of the junction unmatched. For the CDR3, the DNA is TGCAGCGCCCGGACAGGGCGGGACACTGAAGCTTTCTTT. It is translated as CSARTGRDTEAFF.

The gene calls are TRBV4-1 and TRBJ2-3, with 9 positions matching TRBD1. The CDR3 has 17 amino acids. J was trimmed by 2 bases and V by 4 bases; bases with no gene match: 10. CDR1 and CDR2 from the germline V gene are MGHRA and YSYEKL. The CDR3 protein is CASSPRVTGGVTDTQYF. Here the CDR3 DNA reads TGCGCCAGCAGCCCGAGGGTGACAGGGGGGGTCACAGATACGCAGTATTTT.

The genes are TRBV5-1 and TRBJ2-3, with D perhaps matching TRBD2 (5 bases). Germline CDR1 SGHRS, CDR2 YFSETQ. V lost 0 bases, J lost 3 bases, and 20 bases lay in between. This CDR3 comprises 18 residues. For the CDR3, the DNA is TGCGCCAGCAGCTTGGCACCTCCCGGGGATGGTCGGACAGATACGCAGTATTTT. It yields the protein CASSLAPPGDGRTDTQYF.

V and J are TRBV30 and TRBJ2-1; D is possibly TRBD2 (6 bases). Germline V gene sequence: CDR1 GTSNPN, CDR2 SVGIG (reference sequence). The CDR3 consists of 14 residues. Trimming removed 5 bases at V and 5 bases at J, with 16 bases between. This chain's CDR3 is CAWAPREDNNEQFF. CDR3 bases: TGTGCCTGGGCCCCCAGGGAGGACAACAATGAGCAGTTCTTC.

This sequence joins TRBV30 and TRBJ2-3, with 8 nucleotides matching TRBD2. Germline CDR1 and CDR2: GTSNPN and SVGIG (reference sequence). CDR3 length: 17 residues. J gave up 9 bases and V 0 bases, and 17 bases lay outside the gene matches. The CDR3 here is CAWSVRLLAGRPRTQYF. The CDR3 DNA is TGTGCCTGGAGTGTACGGTTGTTAGCGGGGCGACCCAGAACGCAGTATTTT.

This rearrangement joins TRBV10-3 to TRBJ1-2; D possibly corresponds to TRBD1 (6 bases). The ends were cut back, 0 bases at V and 6 bases at J, with 17 bases in the middle. Germline assignment: CDR1 ENHRY and CDR2 SYGVKD. This CDR3 is 16 amino acids long. The CDR3 spells CAISESNMVRGHGYTF. In DNA, the CDR3 is TGTGCCATCAGTGAGTCGAATATGGTCAGGGGCCATGGCTACACCTTC.

This clone has just a few counts. The chain recombines TRBV19 with TRBJ1-5; TRBD1 might be the D (6 bases). The germline V and J ends were trimmed by 7 bases and 7 bases, with 17 bases remaining between them. Germline V gene lookup returns CDR1 LNHDA and CDR2 SQIVND (reference sequence). CDR3 length equals 14 residues. The CDR3 sequence is CASTQGGAGQPQHF. As DNA, the CDR3 is TGTGCCAGTACTCAAGGGGGGGCCGGGCAGCCCCAGCATTTT.

The rearrangement links TRBV21-1 to TRBJ1-5; TRBD1, the table's D call, was not compared with the DNA. TRBV21-1 is a recognized pseudogene. The CDR3 is 19 residues long. This CDR3 reads CASSRSRGSRGLSNQPQHF. The CDR3 DNA is TGTGCCAGCAGCCGATCGAGGGGGAGCAGGGGTCTTAGCAATCAGCCCCAGCATTTT.

The gene calls are TRBV9 and TRBJ2-2; 8 nucleotides line up with TRBD2. The CDR3 length is 16 residues. The germline CDR1 and CDR2 sequences are SGDLS and YYNGEE. The J segment lost 6 bases and the V segment lost 0 bases, leaving 7 bases of the junction unmatched. This CDR3 reads CASSVGVAGTPGELFF. The CDR3 nucleotides read TGTGCCAGCAGCGTAGGGGTAGCGGGAACTCCCGGGGAGCTGTTTTTT.

This clone occurred a few times. The chain links TRBV29-1 to TRBJ1-4, with 7 bases aligning to TRBD1. J gave up 7 bases and V 7 bases, and 9 bases lay outside the gene matches. Looked up from germline, CDR1 is SQVTM and CDR2 is ANQGSEA. The CDR3 contains 13 residues. The CDR3 DNA sequence: TGCAGCGGGACCGGGACAGAGGGTGAAAAACTGTTTTTT. This sequence encodes CSGTGTEGEKLFF.

This clone has a handful of counts. The chain recombines TRBV6-4 with TRBJ2-2, with a possible D match to TRBD1 (5 bases). This CDR3 contains 14 residues. The ends were cut back, 2 bases at V and 4 bases at J, with 8 bases in the middle. Germline loops: CDR1 MRHNA, CDR2 SNTAGT. CDR3 sequence: CASSDLQGTGELFF. CDR3 in DNA: TGTGCCAGCAGTGACCTGCAGGGCACCGGGGAGCTGTTTTTT.

Here the CDR3 DNA reads TGTGCCAGCAGCCCGGACAGGAGGCTTAGGGAGCTGTTTTTT. Protein product: CASSPDRRLRELFF. The V gene is TRBV14, the J gene TRBJ2-2; 7 bases are a match to TRBD1. Germline CDR1 and CDR2: SGHDN and FVKESK. The CDR3 consists of 14 residues. Unmatched junction bases numbered 8, after V lost 4 bases and J lost 9 bases.

J is TRBJ2-2 and V is TRBV15, with D possibly matching TRBD1 (5 bases). The CDR3 loop spans 14 amino acids. The germline CDR1 and CDR2 sequences are LNHNV and YYDKDF (reference sequence). V lost 0 bases to trimming and J lost 5 bases, with 7 bases between them. The CDR3, as DNA: TGTGCCACCAGCAGAGACCGGACAACCGGGGAGCTGTTTTTT. Protein product: CATSRDRTTGELFF.

This clone has a handful of counts. This chain uses TRBV7-9 with TRBJ1-2, with D uncertain. V dropped 2 bases and J dropped 6 bases, with 13 bases sitting between them. The germline gives CDR1 SEHNR, CDR2 FQNEAQ (reference sequence). The CDR3 consists of 14 residues. CDR3 sequence reads: CASSLSGVGNGYTF. CDR3 DNA: TGTGCCAGCAGCTTAAGCGGGGTAGGGAATGGCTACACCTTC.

A few counts support this clone. The rearrangement uses TRBV25-1 and TRBJ1-4, with D perhaps matching TRBD1 (5 bases). The CDR3 runs to 13 residues. CDR1 is MGHDK, CDR2 SYGVNS, per germline. V dropped 3 bases and J dropped 8 bases, with 10 bases sitting between them. The CDR3 DNA follows: TGTGCCAGCAGTGAGGGGCCCAGCGAAAAACTGTTTTTT. It yields the protein CASSEGPSEKLFF.

In its sample, this clone was seen a few times. This chain links TRBV10-3 with TRBJ2-2; possibly TRBD2 for D (5 bases). Per the germline V gene, CDR1 is ENHRY and CDR2 is SYGVKD. Trimming removed 6 bases from V and 0 bases from J, with 11 bases in between. The CDR3 runs 15 residues. The CDR3 region is CAISQDSTNTGELFF. The CDR3 region has the DNA TGTGCCATCAGCCAGGACTCAACGAACACCGGGGAGCTGTTTTTT.